This passage covers 13 T cell receptor beta chains from one sample sequenced in a study of T cells in Graves' hyperthyroidism and ophthalmopathy. The investigators amplified TCR beta CDR3 regions from RNA transcripts. HTBI primers were the set used in a first-round RT-PCR of the TCR CDR3. From the multiplex PCR reads, TCRdb called clonotypes with MiXCR, one entry per CDR3 protein. The sample holds around 400,000 distinct CDR3 sequences, about 15% seen once. Sequenced: blood. The receptors come from a woman aged 55-75 years with Graves' ophthalmopathy.

There are many counts of this clonotype. The J gene is TRBJ1-4, the V gene TRBV4-1; D is unclear. The CDR3 runs 11 residues. Trimming stripped 1 base from V and 13 bases from J, with 7 bases between. The germline V gene encodes CDR1 MGHRA and CDR2 YSYEKL. The CDR3 region is CASSQGRRLFF. The DNA for the CDR3 is TGCGCCAGCAGCCAAGGCCGAAGACTGTTTTTT.

V gene TRBV6-5 combines with J gene TRBJ1-3; D uncertain. CDR3 size: 17 residues. V was trimmed by 0 bases and J by 3 bases, leaving 15 bases between them. The germline V gene encodes CDR1 MNHEY and CDR2 SVGAGI. The CDR3 loop reads CASSYSKKGVSGNTIYF. The CDR3 DNA sequence: TGTGCCAGCAGTTACTCGAAAAAGGGAGTGAGTGGAAACACCATATATTTT.

The table lists this clonotype with many counts. The chain joins TRBV7-2 to TRBJ1-2; D perhaps matches TRBD1 (5 bases). Germline values: CDR1 SGHTA, CDR2 FQGNSA. Deletions cut 5 bases from V and 8 bases from J, with 18 bases between. The CDR3 length is 14 residues. CDR3 nucleotide sequence: TGTGCCAGCAGCCCCTTTGACACCCGGGGGGGCTACACCTTC. Translating gives CASSPFDTRGGYTF.

The chain carries TRBV15 and TRBJ2-1; 8 nucleotides line up with TRBD2. V shed 4 bases and J 4 bases; nucleotides not matched to a gene: 3. The CDR3 length is 14 residues. CDR1 and CDR2 (germline): LNHNV, YYDKDF (reference sequence). This CDR3 reads CATSKTSGYNEQFF. The CDR3 DNA sequence: TGTGCCACCAGCAAAACTAGCGGATACAATGAGCAGTTCTTC.

Many counts were recorded for this clonotype. The CDR3 spells CATSLTAGVEEQFF. DNA of the CDR3: TGTGCCACCAGCCTCACAGCTGGGGTGGAGGAGCAGTTCTTC. V usage is TRBV15 and J usage is TRBJ2-1, with D uncertain. The germline V and J ends were trimmed by 5 bases and 10 bases, with 18 bases remaining between them. Germline V CDR1 and CDR2: LNHNV, YYDKDF (reference sequence). This CDR3 contains 14 residues.

This clonotype has at least ten counts. The V and J genes are TRBV12-3 or TRBV12-4 and TRBJ1-2; D is undetermined. Deletions cut 6 bases from V and 7 bases from J, with 15 bases between. CDR3 length: 13 residues. This CDR3 is CASSPSRGGGYTF. CDR3 DNA sequence: TGTGCCAGCAGCCCTAGTCGGGGAGGTGGCTACACCTTC.

This clonotype was seen ten or more times. The chain couples TRBV11-2 to TRBJ2-7, with D unresolved. CDR1 SGHAT and CDR2 FQNNGV come from the germline V gene. This CDR3 is built from 11 residues. The V end lost 5 bases, the J end lost 7 bases, and 9 bases lay between the germline ends. The CDR3: CASSMGREQYF. For the CDR3, the DNA is TGTGCCAGCAGCATGGGCCGGGAGCAGTACTTC.

This clonotype occurred many times. This chain uses TRBV27 with TRBJ2-3; tentative D call: TRBD2 (6 bases). Trimming stripped 4 bases from V and 5 bases from J, with 10 bases between. CDR1 MNHEY and CDR2 SMNVEV come from the germline V gene (reference sequence). The CDR3 covers 13 residues. The CDR3 coding sequence is TGTGCCAGCAGTTGGCGGGATGGAGATACGCAGTATTTT. As protein: CASSWRDGDTQYF.

This clonotype was seen ten or more times. This chain uses TRBV6-5 with TRBJ1-1; 7 bases align to TRBD1. Per germline, CDR1 MNHEY and CDR2 SVGAGI. The J segment lost 1 base and the V segment lost 0 bases, leaving 5 bases of the junction unmatched. This CDR3 is built from 16 residues. DNA of the CDR3: TGTGCCAGCAGTTACTCGGGGACAGCCCAGAACACTGAAGCTTTCTTT. Encoded protein: CASSYSGTAQNTEAFF.

The table lists this clonotype with many counts. J is TRBJ2-1 and V is TRBV19; TRBD2 might be the D (5 bases). Germline V gene sequence: CDR1 LNHDA, CDR2 SQIVND (reference sequence). CDR3 length: 14 residues. Trimming cost V 8 bases and J 6 bases, with 17 bases left between them. The CDR3 DNA follows: TGTGCCAGTGGTGACGGACTGCCCCCCAATGAGCAGTTCTTC. As protein: CASGDGLPPNEQFF.

This clonotype was counted at least ten times. This chain links TRBV4-1 with TRBJ2-7; TRBD1 matches 9 bases. CDR1 and CDR2 from the germline V gene are MGHRA and YSYEKL. The CDR3 runs 15 residues. Trimming cost V 4 bases and J 3 bases; bases outside gene matches: 7. The CDR3 region has the DNA TGCGCCAGCAGCCGACCGGGACAGGGCGACTACGAGCAGTACTTC. Amino acid sequence: CASSRPGQGDYEQYF.

This clonotype was seen a handful of times. A read error may explain this, as a much larger clone is one base away. The gene calls are TRBV28 and TRBJ1-5; 9 bases agree with TRBD1. The CDR3 covers 14 residues. CDR1 and CDR2 from the germline V gene are MDHEN and SYDVKM. The V segment lost 6 bases and the J segment 6 bases; nucleotides outside the gene matches: 6. The CDR3 DNA reads TGTGCCAGCAGCTTCCCGGGACAGGGTCAGCCCCAGCATTTT. It codes for CASSFPGQGQPQHF.

This clonotype was counted ten times or more. The V call is TRBV7-3, the J call TRBJ1-2; possibly TRBD1 for D (5 bases). Germline CDR1 is SGHTA and CDR2 is FQGTGA. V was shortened by 5 bases and J by 3 bases, with 16 bases between the two germline ends. This CDR3 is built from 15 residues. The CDR3 loop is CASSPLGAADYGYTF. CDR3 DNA sequence: TGTGCCAGCAGCCCCTTAGGGGCTGCTGACTATGGCTACACCTTC. The variable domain in full, completed from reference TRBV7-3 and TRBJ1-2, reads GAGVSQTPSNKVTEKGKYVELRCDPISGHTALYWYRQSLGQGPEFLIYFQGTGAADDSGLPNDRFFAVRPEGSVSTLKIQRTERGDSAVYLCASSPLGAADYGYTFGSGTRLTVV.